This paragraph covers one TCR beta chain sequence. Its specificity is unknown. Germline CDR1 LNHDA, CDR2 SQIVND (reference sequence). This CDR3 has 15 residues. V was pared by 5 bases and J by 5 bases, with 18 bases between. This specimen comes from a study of CD8 T cells in ankylosing spondylitis. Study-level points and caveats: The study identified a TCR beta motif of under ten highly homologous variants that appeared characteristic of ankylosing spondylitis blood. Earlier studies detected some motif variants in reactive arthritis synovial fluid and blood.

TCRdb fed the 5' RACE reads into MiXCR, producing one record per CDR3 protein. The table lists roughly 100,000 distinct CDR3 sequences, 20% to 30% of them singletons. This clonotype was sampled from a male donor with ankylosing spondylitis. The chain has TRBV19 and TRBJ2-5; the D gene is possibly TRBD1 (6 bases). Specimen: synovial fluid, either unsorted or a sorted T cell fraction (not recorded which). CDR3 sequence (DNA): TGTGCCAGTAGTTCGACACAGGGCGGCGGGGAGACCCAGTACTTC. Translation gives CASSSTQGGGETQYF. The whole variable domain, remainder taken from reference TRBV19 and TRBJ2-5, is DGGITQSPKYLFRKEGQNVTLSCEQNLNHDAMYWYRQDPGQGLRLIYYSQIVNDFQKGDIAEGYSVSREKKESFPLTVTSAQKNPTAFYLCASSSTQGGGETQYFGPGTRLLVL.